The 20 T cell receptor beta chains given below trace back to one sample, sequenced in a study of T cell repertoires in cytomegalovirus infection. TCRdb independently ran MiXCR on the reads; one entry per CDR3 protein. The sample consists of hundreds of thousands of distinct CDR3 sequences, roughly a quarter of them appearing once. The material sequenced was CD8+ T cells from PBMCs. Every receptor here comes from a human donor in good health (CMV status not recorded). Some clones in this sample may be carry-over from other donors' samples.

This chain links TRBV19 with TRBJ2-1, with D perhaps given as TRBD1 or TRBD2 (5 bases each). Deletions cut 8 bases from V and 3 bases from J, with 14 bases between. CDR3 size: 14 residues. CDR1 is LNHDA, CDR2 SQIVND, per germline (reference sequence). CDR3 in DNA: TGTGCCAGTGGGTCCGGGACCCGCTACAATGAGCAGTTCTTC. Translating it yields CASGSGTRYNEQFF. Full variable domain (outside the CDR3, taken from reference TRBV19 and TRBJ2-1): DGGITQSPKYLFRKEGQNVTLSCEQNLNHDAMYWYRQDPGQGLRLIYYSQIVNDFQKGDIAEGYSVSREKKESFPLTVTSAQKNPTAFYLCASGSGTRYNEQFFGPGTRLTVL.

The chain employs TRBV7-2 and TRBJ2-6; D ambiguous. Trimming took 0 bases from V and 0 from J, leaving 18 bases between them. The V gene's germline CDR1 is SGHTA and CDR2 FQGNSA. The CDR3 is made up of 20 amino acids. The CDR3 loop is CASSLALVRPPSSGANVLTF. The CDR3 region has the DNA TGTGCCAGCAGCTTAGCGCTCGTCAGGCCCCCTAGCTCTGGGGCCAACGTCCTGACTTTC.

The chain is built from TRBV6-6 and TRBJ2-7, with 7 bases aligning to TRBD1. This CDR3 spans 15 amino acids. Germline V gene sequence: CDR1 MNHNY, CDR2 SVGAGI (reference sequence). Trimming took 6 bases from V and 3 from J; bases not matched to a gene: 11. CDR3 nucleotides: TGTGCCAGCAGCCTACCGTCAACAGGGGTCTACGAGCAGTACGTC. Protein: CASSLPSTGVYEQYV.

The V gene is TRBV27, the J gene TRBJ2-1, with TRBD1 as a possible D gene (6 bases). The ends were cut back, 8 bases at V and 4 bases at J, with 12 bases in the middle. The germline V gene encodes CDR1 MNHEY and CDR2 SMNVEV (reference sequence). There are 13 residues in the CDR3. CDR3 sequence reads: CASGRDIYNEQFF. The CDR3 DNA follows: TGTGCCAGCGGCCGGGACATATACAATGAGCAGTTCTTC.

The V call is TRBV2, the J call TRBJ1-3, with D possibly matching TRBD1 (6 bases). V lost 6 bases and J lost 0, with 15 bases in between. The CDR3 is 16 residues long. Germline loops: CDR1 SNHLY, CDR2 FYNNEI. CDR3: CASSQKGHNSGNTIYF. As DNA, the CDR3 is TGTGCCAGCAGCCAAAAGGGACACAACTCTGGAAACACCATATATTTT. Full variable domain (rest looked up from reference TRBV2 and TRBJ1-3): EPEVTQTPSHQVTQMGQEVILRCVPISNHLYFYWYRQILGQKVEFLVSFYNNEISEKSEIFDDQFSVERPDGSNFTLKIRSTKLEDSAMYFCASSQKGHNSGNTIYFGEGSWLTVV.

Note on this clonotype: A read error may produce the germline difference seen at one junction end. This chain links TRBV5-6 with TRBJ2-3; the match to TRBD2 covers 10 bases. This CDR3 contains 17 residues. Germline V lookup: CDR1 SGHDT, CDR2 YYEEEE. CDR3 DNA: TGTGTCAGCAGCTTGGAGGTAGCGGGGGGATACACAGATACGCAGTATTTT. Amino acid sequence: CVSSLEVAGGYTDTQYF.

This clonotype appeared a few times. V usage is TRBV5-1 and J usage is TRBJ2-3, with 8 bases lining up with TRBD1. J lost 1 base, V lost 0 bases, and 7 bases had no gene match. This CDR3 spans 17 amino acids. Germline assignment: CDR1 SGHRS and CDR2 YFSETQ. CDR3 DNA sequence: TGCGCCAGCAGCTTGGGGACAACGGGACAGGGCACAGATACGCAGTATTTT. Translated: CASSLGTTGQGTDTQYF. Based on the CDR3 plus reference TRBV5-1 and TRBJ2-3, the full variable domain is KAGVTQTPRYLIKTRGQQVTLSCSPISGHRSVSWYQQTPGQGLQFLFEYFSETQRNKGNFPGRFSGRQFSNSRSEMNVSTLELGDSALYLCASSLGTTGQGTDTQYFGPGTRLTVL.

The J gene is TRBJ1-2, the V gene TRBV20-1; 11 bases match TRBD1. After removal of 1 base from V and 8 bases from J, the junction contained 6 bases not matched to a gene. The germline V gene has CDR1 DFQATT and CDR2 SNEGSKA (reference sequence). This CDR3 has 14 residues. The CDR3 coding sequence is TGCAGTGCTAGAGGCGGACAGGGGGCGGAGGGCTACACCTTC. This encodes CSARGGQGAEGYTF.

This clonotype was detected many times. This sequence joins TRBV7-6 and TRBJ2-1; TRBD2 aligns across 9 bases. The V gene's germline CDR1 is SGHVS and CDR2 FNYEAQ. The CDR3 is 13 residues long. J gave up 10 bases and V 6 bases, and 7 bases lay outside the gene matches. CDR3 amino acids: CASSELTSGEQFF. CDR3 nucleotides: TGTGCCAGCAGTGAATTGACTAGCGGCGAGCAGTTCTTC.

This clonotype was seen ten or more times. This chain connects TRBV28 to TRBJ1-2, with D tentatively TRBD1 (5 bases). Germline values: CDR1 MDHEN, CDR2 SYDVKM. Trimming stripped 1 base from V and 3 bases from J, with 9 bases between. CDR3 length equals 14 residues. The CDR3 nucleotides read TGTGCCAGCAGTTTATCGCGGGGCGACTATGGCTACACCTTC. Amino acids: CASSLSRGDYGYTF.

This clonotype turned up a few times. J is TRBJ2-7 and V is TRBV12-3 or TRBV12-4; a weak D match, TRBD1 (5 bases). V gave up 5 bases and J gave up 4 bases, with 9 bases separating them. This CDR3 spans 12 amino acids. CDR3 nucleotides: TGTGCCAGCAGTCCAGGGAATTACGAGCAGTACGTC. As protein: CASSPGNYEQYV.

This clonotype was picked up a small number of times. This sequence joins TRBV19 and TRBJ1-3; no definite D call. The CDR3 has 14 residues. The ends were cut back, 6 bases at V and 0 bases at J, with 9 bases in the middle. Germline CDR1 LNHDA, CDR2 SQIVND (reference sequence). The CDR3, as DNA: TGTGCCAGTAGGACGGGAAGCTCTGGAAACACCATATATTTT. Its protein product is CASRTGSSGNTIYF.

This clonotype was recorded a few times. CDR3 sequence: CASSPGLASEETQYF. The DNA of the CDR3 is TGTGCCAGCAGCCCGGGACTAGCGTCAGAAGAGACCCAGTACTTC. The chain links TRBV2 to TRBJ2-5, with 10 bases aligning to TRBD2. Germline V gives CDR1 SNHLY, CDR2 FYNNEI. The J segment lost 3 bases and the V segment lost 6 bases, leaving 7 bases of the junction unmatched. The CDR3 is made up of 15 amino acids. The full variable domain, its missing parts supplied by reference TRBV2 and TRBJ2-5, is EPEVTQTPSHQVTQMGQEVILRCVPISNHLYFYWYRQILGQKVEFLVSFYNNEISEKSEIFDDQFSVERPDGSNFTLKIRSTKLEDSAMYFCASSPGLASEETQYFGPGTRLLVL.

The chain couples TRBV25-1 to TRBJ1-2; 11 nucleotides align to TRBD1. The V gene end was trimmed by 5 bases and the J gene end by 4 bases; junction bases not matched to a gene: 12. CDR1 is MGHDK and CDR2 is SYGVNS in the germline V gene. The CDR3 loop spans 17 amino acids. The CDR3 sequence: CASSSWDRGSDGYGYTF. The CDR3 DNA follows: TGTGCCAGCAGTTCGTGGGACAGGGGGAGTGATGGCTATGGCTACACCTTC.

This clonotype was detected ten times or more. This rearrangement joins TRBV7-6 to TRBJ1-2, with a tentative D call TRBD1 (5 bases). The length of the CDR3 is 13 residues. Germline V lookup: CDR1 SGHVS, CDR2 FNYEAQ. The V end was cut by 5 bases, the J end by 4 bases, with 11 bases between. CDR3 DNA: TGTGCCAGCAGCGGGGGGTTTAGCTATGGCTACACCTTC. Translation: CASSGGFSYGYTF.

This clonotype was seen at least ten times. This chain links TRBV7-8 with TRBJ1-2; a weak D match, TRBD1 (6 bases). Germline V lookup: CDR1 SGHVS, CDR2 FQNEAQ. V dropped 3 bases and J dropped 2 bases, with 16 bases sitting between them. CDR3 length: 16 amino acids. CDR3 region: CASSLQGGGRNYGYTF. CDR3 DNA: TGTGCCAGCAGCTTGCAAGGAGGGGGTCGGAACTATGGCTACACCTTC. The full variable domain, with the rest looked up from reference TRBV7-8 and TRBJ1-2, is GAGVSQSPRYKVAKRGQDVALRCDPISGHVSLFWYQQALGQGPEFLTYFQNEAQLDKSGLPSDRFFAERPEGSVSTLKIQRTQQEDSAVYLCASSLQGGGRNYGYTFGSGTRLTVV.

This clonotype was detected many times. This chain links TRBV12-3 or TRBV12-4 with TRBJ1-2; TRBD1 is a possible D gene (5 bases). V was clipped by 5 bases and J by 8 bases, with 9 bases between them. The CDR3 extends over 11 amino acids. DNA of the CDR3: TGTGCCAGCAGTACCTGGACAGGCTACACCTTC. Translating gives CASSTWTGYTF.

A remark on this clonotype: No conserved phenylalanine or tryptophan is present at the end of the CDR3, so a read error is the likely explanation. V is TRBV6-6 and J is TRBJ2-1, with 9 bases lining up with TRBD1. CDR1 is MNHNY and CDR2 is SVGAGI in the germline V gene (reference sequence). CDR3 length equals 16 residues. Trimming took 0 bases from V and 5 from J; bases not matched to a gene: 5. The CDR3, as DNA: TGTGCCAGCAGTTACTCCCGGGACAGGGTGGACAATGAGCAGTTCTCC. Translated: CASSYSRDRVDNEQFS.

This clonotype was counted many times. J is TRBJ2-6 and V is TRBV28; TRBD2 is a possible D gene (5 bases). The length of the CDR3 is 16 residues. The ends were cut back, 2 bases at V and 2 bases at J, with 10 bases in the middle. CDR1 is MDHEN and CDR2 is SYDVKM in the germline V gene. The CDR3 DNA sequence: TGTGCCAGCAGTTTAGGGCGGACTCCTGGGGCCAACGTCCTGACTTTC. Protein product: CASSLGRTPGANVLTF.

V usage is TRBV15 and J usage is TRBJ2-2, with TRBD2 identical over 9 bases. This CDR3 has 18 residues. The V gene end was trimmed by 0 bases and the J gene end by 1 base; junction bases not matched to a gene: 6. Germline CDR1 reads LNHNV; CDR2 reads YYDKDF (reference sequence). CDR3 amino acids: CATSRDPPSGENTGELFF. The CDR3 nucleotides are TGTGCCACCAGCAGAGATCCTCCTAGCGGGGAGAACACCGGGGAGCTGTTTTTT.